Sequencing of this TCR beta chain was carried out in a study of T cell changes during pregnancy in multiple sclerosis. The CDR3 has 16 residues. Per the germline V gene, CDR1 is WSHSY and CDR2 is SAAADI. The J segment lost 2 bases and the V segment lost 0 bases, leaving 4 bases of the junction unmatched. Here immunoSEQ multiplex PCR was the method, and the copy in TCRdb shows in-frame clones only, minus some. The profile covers 30,000 to 35,000 clones, with 75% to 95% appearing a single time and under 15% taken by the ten largest. The starting material was CD8+ T cells from peripheral blood mononuclear cells, obtained in the first trimester of pregnancy. This chain links TRBV10-2 with TRBJ2-1, with 7 bases lining up with TRBD2. The receptor's source is a female donor with multiple sclerosis, enrolled in a pregnancy study. CDR3 DNA: TGCGCCAGCAGTGAGTCGACTAGCCCCCCCTACAATGAGCAGTTCTTC. Amino acid sequence: CASSESTSPPYNEQFF.